This is a list of T cell receptor beta chains from one sample in a study of blood T cell repertoires in COVID-19. The table came from immunoSEQ multiplex PCR; TCRdb's copy has only in-frame clones and leaves some out. The repertoire holds about 120,000 clones, with about 80% as singletons. The sequenced sample was peripheral blood. These receptors all stem from a woman of 80 years or more with acute or convalescent COVID-19. Each CDR3 is given with its conserved first and last residue. Fields, in order: clone size, J gene, V gene, D gene, CDR3 DNA, CDR3 protein. The D gene is left open where the match is weak. Only part of the rows carry a size: once, few, many, or a class if the clone is expanded.

few	TRBJ2-7	TRBV5-1	TRBD1	TGCGCCAGCAGCACCCAACCGGGACAGCAAGGAGAGCAGTACTTC	CASSTQPGQQGEQYF
few	TRBJ1-4	TRBV19	NA	TGTGCCAGTGGGCTTGGGGGGAGTCAAGGTGAAAAACTGTTTTTT	CASGLGGSQGEKLFF
NA	TRBJ2-7	TRBV28	TRBD1	TGTGCCAGCAGTTTGAGGCAGGGGGCCGGCTCCTACGAGCAGTACTTC	CASSLRQGAGSYEQYF
few	TRBJ1-6	TRBV18	TRBD1	TGTGCCAGCTCACCGAGCATTTTGACAGGGATAGGATCACCCCTCCACTTT	CASSPSILTGIGSPLHF
NA	TRBJ2-3	TRBV19	TRBD1	TGTGCCAGTAGTACGGGACAGGCGCAGTATTTT	CASSTGQAQYF
NA	TRBJ1-3	TRBV6-5	NA	TGTGCCAGCAGTCATCAGGGAATTCGAAACACCATATATTTT	CASSHQGIRNTIYF
few	TRBJ2-2	TRBV3-1/TRBV3-2	NA	TGTGCCAGCTACGGGGTGAGGGAGCTGTTTTTT	CASYGVRELFF
NA	TRBJ2-7	TRBV30	NA	TGTGCCTGGAGTGGTGACCTTAGGGGTTACGAGCAGTACTTC	CAWSGDLRGYEQYF
NA	TRBJ2-7	TRBV6-5	NA	TGTGCCAGCAGGGCCCTCTTAATGGAGCAGTACTTC	CASRALLMEQYF
NA	TRBJ2-5	TRBV7-2	TRBD1	TGTGCCAGCAGCTTAGGGCAGGGGGCGGAGACCCAGTACTTC	CASSLGQGAETQYF
NA	TRBJ1-2	TRBV7-2	NA	TGTGCCAGCAGCCCAAGGGAGGAGCCTGGGGGCTACACCTTC	CASSPREEPGGYTF
many	TRBJ2-7	TRBV11-1	NA	TGTGCCAGCAGCTTAAGCGGCTACGAGCAGTACTTC	CASSLSGYEQYF
NA	TRBJ2-7	TRBV10-1	NA	TGCGCCAGTAACGGAGTAGCCTACGAGCAGTACTTC	CASNGVAYEQYF
few	TRBJ1-1	TRBV7-8	NA	TGTGCCAGCAGCTTAATGAGGTCCGCTGAAGCTTTCTTT	CASSLMRSAEAFF
NA	TRBJ2-3	TRBV7-2	NA	TGTGCCAGCGAAACTAGCACAGATACGCAGTATTTT	CASETSTDTQYF
NA	TRBJ2-3	TRBV11-2	TRBD2	TGTGCCAGCAGCTTTAGCGGGAGCACAGATACGCAGTATTTT	CASSFSGSTDTQYF
NA	TRBJ1-4	TRBV6-4	NA	TGTGCCAGCAGTGACTCACCCCGGACAACGGAAACTAATGAAAAACTGTTTTTT	CASSDSPRTTETNEKLFF
NA	TRBJ2-2	TRBV19	TRBD1	TGTGCCAGTAGAAGGGACAGGATGTCCACCGGGGAGCTGTTTTTT	CASRRDRMSTGELFF
NA	TRBJ2-1	TRBV6-2/TRBV6-3	TRBD1	TGTGCCAGCAGTTTACCCGGGACAGGGAATGGTGAGCAGTTCTTC	CASSLPGTGNGEQFF
few	TRBJ1-2	TRBV29-1	TRBD1	TGCAGCGGGGGGGACAGCCTCTATGGCTACACCTTC	CSGGDSLYGYTF
once	TRBJ2-7	TRBV7-2	TRBD1	TGTGCCAGCAGCCTACAGGGGCACGTTGCCTACGAGCAGTACTTC	CASSLQGHVAYEQYF
NA	TRBJ2-7	TRBV7-8	TRBD2	TGTGCCAGCAGCTTAGAGACTGGGACTAGCGGGGGAACCTACGAGCAGTACTTC	CASSLETGTSGGTYEQYF
NA	TRBJ2-7	TRBV9	TRBD1	TGTGCCAGCAGCGTAGGGGCCCCGGGACAGAAAACCTACGAGCAGTACTTC	CASSVGAPGQKTYEQYF
NA	TRBJ2-5	TRBV6-4	NA	TGTGCCGGGTCCTGGGGCCAACGCAAAGAGACCCAGTACTTC	CAGSWGQRKETQYF
few	TRBJ2-5	TRBV19	NA	TGTGCCAGTAGTGCTGGGGGCGGCGGGGAGACCCAGTACTTC	CASSAGGGGETQYF
NA	TRBJ2-7	TRBV3-1/TRBV3-2	NA	TGTGCCAGCAGCCAGCGCTCCTACGAGCAGTACTTC	CASSQRSYEQYF
NA	TRBJ1-2	TRBV19	TRBD1	TGTGCCAGTAGTACGGACAGGGTCTATGGCTACACCTTC	CASSTDRVYGYTF
NA	TRBJ1-2	TRBV2	NA	TGTGCCAGCTCTCTCTCCCGGGGTGGCTACACCTTC	CASSLSRGGYTF
NA	TRBJ2-7	TRBV11-2	TRBD1	TGTGCCAGCAGCTTGTCCCCGGACAGGGTGGGCGAGCAGTACTTC	CASSLSPDRVGEQYF
NA	TRBJ2-2	TRBV6-2/TRBV6-3	TRBD1	TGTGCCAGCAGTCAGCCTCAGGGGGCCGCAAACACCGGGGAGCTGTTTTTT	CASSQPQGAANTGELFF
NA	TRBJ2-5	TRBV10-3	TRBD2	TGTGCCGCCACATCTAGCGGGGGGCCTCAAGAGACCCAGTACTTC	CAATSSGGPQETQYF
few	TRBJ2-7	TRBV27	NA	TGTGCCAGCAGTTCCCCCAGGGGTTGGTCCTACGAGCAGTACTTC	CASSSPRGWSYEQYF